These 3 T cell receptor beta chains came from one sample sequenced in a study of cytomegalovirus exposure and HLA in healthy donors. The PCR used 60 Vbeta and 13 Jbeta primers. Some clones are missing from TCRdb's copy, which holds only in-frame ones; the method was immunoSEQ multiplex PCR. The sample has 120,000 or so clones, 65% to 85% seen once. The sequencing sample was made of PBMCs. Receptors originate from a man in his late teens or twenties in good health and CMV-seropositive.

The chain uses TRBV7-8 and TRBJ1-1, with 7 bases lining up with TRBD1. The CDR3 extends over 16 amino acids. Germline V gene lookup returns CDR1 SGHVS and CDR2 FQNEAQ. The V gene end was trimmed by 5 bases and the J gene end by 5 bases; junction bases not matched to a gene: 14. CDR3 protein: CASSPQTGAVGTEAFF. The CDR3 nucleotides are TGTGCCAGCAGCCCCCAAACAGGGGCGGTCGGAACTGAAGCTTTCTTT.

DNA of the CDR3: TGTGCCAGCAGTCAGGGACAGAACGATGGCTACACCTTC. Protein sequence: CASSQGQNDGYTF. This chain joins TRBV6-6 and TRBJ1-2; 7 nucleotides line up with TRBD1. V shed 5 bases, J shed 6 bases, and the junction held 6 bases outside the gene matches. CDR1 is MNHNY, CDR2 SVGAGI, per germline (reference sequence). The CDR3 sequence is 13 residues long.

Concerning this clone itself: Its ends do not fully match the called genes, so a read error is possible. Other DNA sequences in this specimen translate into the identical CDR3. The V and J genes are TRBV4-3 and TRBJ1-5; D uncertain. Per germline, CDR1 LGHNA and CDR2 YSLEER. The CDR3 covers 15 residues. The CDR3: CASSQEIVSDQPQHF. The CDR3 DNA is TGCGCCAGCAGCCAAGAAATAGTTAGCGATCAGCCCCAGCATTTT.